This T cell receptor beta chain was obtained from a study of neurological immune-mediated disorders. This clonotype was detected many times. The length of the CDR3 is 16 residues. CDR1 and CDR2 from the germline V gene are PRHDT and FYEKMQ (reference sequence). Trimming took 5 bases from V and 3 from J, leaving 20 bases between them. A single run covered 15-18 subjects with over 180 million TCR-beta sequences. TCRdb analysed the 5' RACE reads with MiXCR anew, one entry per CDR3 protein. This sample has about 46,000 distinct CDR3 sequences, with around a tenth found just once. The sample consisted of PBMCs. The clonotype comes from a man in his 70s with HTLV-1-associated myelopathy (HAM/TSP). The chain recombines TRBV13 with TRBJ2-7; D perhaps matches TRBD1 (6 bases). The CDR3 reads CASSRTAETGGYEQYF. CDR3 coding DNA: TGTGCCAGCAGCAGGACAGCTGAGACAGGAGGCTACGAGCAGTACTTC. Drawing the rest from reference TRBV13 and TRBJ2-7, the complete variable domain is AAGVIQSPRHLIKEKRETATLKCYPIPRHDTVYWYQQGPGQDPQFLISFYEKMQSDKGSIPDRFSAQQFSDYHSELNMSSLELGDSALYFCASSRTAETGGYEQYFGPGTRLTVT.